This passage covers 10 T cell receptor beta chains from one sample sequenced in a study of CD8 T cells in Susac syndrome. cDNA came from approximately 0.5 to 1 ug RNA primed by random hexamers. From the immunoSEQ multiplex PCR reads, TCRdb called clonotypes with MiXCR, one entry per CDR3 protein. The sample shows approximately 120,000 distinct CDR3 sequences, about 94% of them seen only once. The sequenced sample was CD4+ T cells from PBMCs. The source of these receptors is a human donor in good health.

CDR3 coding DNA: TGCAGTGCTCACAGGGAACTTCAAGAGACCCAGTACTTC. It specifies CSAHRELQETQYF. The chain uses TRBV20-1 and TRBJ2-5; D perhaps matches TRBD1 (6 bases). CDR3 length: 13 residues. Trimming stripped 5 bases from V and 2 bases from J, with 12 bases between. The V gene's germline CDR1 is DFQATT and CDR2 SNEGSKA (reference sequence).

V usage is TRBV7-2 and J usage is TRBJ2-5; 9 bases align to TRBD2. CDR3 size: 20 residues. V trimming: 1 base; J trimming: 7 bases; junction bases outside the gene matches: 22. Germline V gene sequence: CDR1 SGHTA, CDR2 FQGNSA. Written as DNA, the CDR3 is TGTGCCAGCAGCTTAGTGCCCCCCCGGGGGATAGCGGGAGAGCTAAGGACCCAGTACTTC. Amino acids: CASSLVPPRGIAGELRTQYF. The variable domain in full, completed from reference TRBV7-2 and TRBJ2-5, reads GAGVSQSPSNKVTEKGKDVELRCDPISGHTALYWYRQSLGQGLEFLIYFQGNSAPDKSGLPSDRFSAERTGGSVSTLTIQRTQQEDSAVYLCASSLVPPRGIAGELRTQYFGPGTRLLVL.

The rearrangement uses TRBV29-1 and TRBJ1-1; D remains ambiguous. CDR1 is SQVTM, CDR2 ANQGSEA, per germline. Trimming took off 4 bases at V and 5 bases at J, with 11 bases between the two ends. The CDR3 has 12 amino acids. CDR3 protein: CSVARGVTEAFF. CDR3 DNA: TGCAGCGTTGCTCGCGGAGTGACTGAAGCTTTCTTT.

The chain uses TRBV7-9 and TRBJ1-1; 8 positions agree with TRBD1. Germline lookup yields CDR1 SEHNR and CDR2 FQNEAQ (reference sequence). After removal of 0 bases from V and 1 base from J, the junction contained 10 bases not matched to a gene. The CDR3 contains 18 residues. Here the CDR3 DNA reads TGTGCCAGCAGCTTAGCAACAGGGGGAGCCAATTGGAACACTGAAGCTTTCTTT. Amino acid sequence: CASSLATGGANWNTEAFF.

This chain uses TRBV7-9 with TRBJ2-1; TRBD2 matches 8 bases. J lost 7 bases, V lost 3 bases, and 5 bases had no gene match. CDR1 is SEHNR and CDR2 is FQNEAQ in the germline V gene (reference sequence). The CDR3 is 14 residues long. This chain's CDR3 is CASSFRREVNEQFF. CDR3 sequence (DNA): TGTGCCAGCAGCTTTCGGCGGGAGGTAAATGAGCAGTTCTTC.

This CDR3 is CAWTPGQGAWSQPQHF. In nucleotides, the CDR3 is TGTGCCTGGACCCCGGGACAGGGGGCTTGGAGTCAGCCCCAGCATTTT. V usage is TRBV30 and J usage is TRBJ1-5; 12 bases map to TRBD1. Trimming removed 4 bases from V and 6 bases from J; junction bases left unmatched: 10. This CDR3 has 16 residues. From germline, CDR1 is GTSNPN and CDR2 SVGIG (reference sequence).

V usage is TRBV5-4 and J usage is TRBJ1-1, with D unclear. The germline gives CDR1 SGHNT, CDR2 YYREEE (reference sequence). The CDR3 totals 14 residues. V lost 10 bases to trimming and J lost 7 bases, with 23 bases between them. CDR3 sequence: CAFLRPGRSFEAFF. CDR3 coding DNA: TGTGCCTTCTTACGCCCTGGCCGGTCCTTTGAAGCTTTCTTT.

The rearrangement uses TRBV20-1 and TRBJ2-1; 10 bases are shared with TRBD2. The CDR3 runs to 11 residues. The germline gives CDR1 DFQATT, CDR2 SNEGSKA (reference sequence). With 6 bases clipped from V and 9 bases from J, the junction kept 2 bases outside the gene matches. This CDR3 reads CSAKREGEQFF. The CDR3 nucleotides read TGCAGTGCGAAGCGGGAGGGTGAGCAGTTCTTC.

The V call is TRBV7-2, the J call TRBJ2-7; possibly TRBD1 for D (6 bases). Trimming cost V 5 bases and J 3 bases, with 14 bases left between them. Germline CDR1 SGHTA, CDR2 FQGNSA. CDR3 size: 14 residues. The CDR3 region is CASSHPGAGYEQYF. DNA of the CDR3: TGTGCCAGCAGCCACCCAGGGGCCGGCTACGAGCAGTACTTC.

The rearrangement uses TRBV29-1 and TRBJ2-7; D gene ambiguous. The germline gives CDR1 SQVTM, CDR2 ANQGSEA. Trimming took 4 bases from V and 3 from J, leaving 10 bases between them. This CDR3 is 12 amino acids long. The CDR3 DNA reads TGCAGCGTTGTGATTCCAGGCTACGAGCAGTACTTC. Translated: CSVVIPGYEQYF.